These 26 T cell receptor beta chains were all obtained from the same sample, sequenced in a study of T cells after yellow fever vaccination. TCRdb re-derived calls from the 5' RACE reads in MiXCR, one entry per CDR3 protein. The sample lists some 290,000 distinct CDR3 sequences; roughly 10% were seen once. Sequencing was performed on CD4+ T cells sorted from PBMCs, taken 45 days after the yellow fever booster vaccination. The receptors were gathered from a man aged 18 to 29 who received the YFV17D yellow fever vaccine.

This sequence joins TRBV5-1 and TRBJ1-2; D remains ambiguous. The CDR3 loop spans 14 amino acids. Germline lookup yields CDR1 SGHRS and CDR2 YFSETQ. Trimming cost V 0 bases and J 5 bases, with 11 bases left between them. The CDR3 is CASSLEAGGYGYTF. For the CDR3, the DNA is TGCGCCAGCAGCTTGGAGGCAGGCGGTTATGGCTACACCTTC. Using reference TRBV5-1 and TRBJ1-2 for the parts outside the CDR3, the full variable domain is KAGVTQTPRYLIKTRGQQVTLSCSPISGHRSVSWYQQTPGQGLQFLFEYFSETQRNKGNFPGRFSGRQFSNSRSEMNVSTLELGDSALYLCASSLEAGGYGYTFGSGTRLTVV.

This clonotype was counted at least ten times. The chain recombines TRBV15 with TRBJ2-4; weak D call: TRBD2 (5 bases). From germline, CDR1 is LNHNV and CDR2 YYDKDF (reference sequence). Trimming removed 3 bases at V and 2 bases at J, with 11 bases between. This CDR3 has 15 amino acids. CDR3 residues: CATSRGEEPKNIQYF. As DNA, the CDR3 is TGTGCCACCAGCAGGGGAGAGGAGCCCAAAAACATTCAGTACTTC.

This sequence joins TRBV5-1 and TRBJ2-1; D remains unclear. Trimming pared 0 bases from V and 5 bases from J, leaving 9 bases between. CDR1 SGHRS and CDR2 YFSETQ come from the germline V gene. This CDR3 contains 14 residues. CDR3 loop: CASSLGPNDNEQFF. CDR3 sequence (DNA): TGCGCCAGCAGCTTGGGTCCCAACGACAATGAGCAGTTCTTC. The full variable domain, in which reference TRBV5-1 and TRBJ2-1 provide the parts outside the CDR3, is KAGVTQTPRYLIKTRGQQVTLSCSPISGHRSVSWYQQTPGQGLQFLFEYFSETQRNKGNFPGRFSGRQFSNSRSEMNVSTLELGDSALYLCASSLGPNDNEQFFGPGTRLTVL.

This clonotype was counted between two and nine times. This sequence joins TRBV7-2 and TRBJ2-5; 8 bases fit TRBD2. CDR3 length: 15 residues. Germline CDR1 and CDR2: SGHTA and FQGNSA. The trim removed 4 bases at V and 4 bases at J, leaving 8 bases unmatched. The CDR3 DNA reads as TGTGCCAGCAGCTCCCGGGCGGGGGGAGGAGAGACCCAGTACTTC. Its translation is CASSSRAGGGETQYF.

This clonotype was picked up a small number of times. This chain joins TRBV18 and TRBJ2-1, with 11 bases fitting TRBD2. Trimming at V came to 2 bases and at J to 8 bases, leaving 5 bases not matched to a gene. This CDR3 contains 15 residues. Looked up from germline, CDR1 is KGHSH and CDR2 is LQKENI. The CDR3 coding sequence is TGTGCCAGCTCACCAATAGCGGGGGGGCCCCATGAGCAGTTCTTC. Translated: CASSPIAGGPHEQFF.

This clonotype was seen many times. The CDR3 nucleotides read TGCAGTGCTACTCCCGGGACAGGGGCTTACGAGCAGTACGTC. As protein: CSATPGTGAYEQYV. The V and J genes are TRBV20-1 and TRBJ2-7, with 10 bases fitting TRBD1. This CDR3 has 14 amino acids. Germline loops: CDR1 DFQATT, CDR2 SNEGSKA (reference sequence). Trimming at V came to 4 bases and at J to 4 bases, leaving 7 bases not matched to a gene.

This chain uses TRBV27 with TRBJ2-7, with no clear D. Germline-derived CDR1 and CDR2 are MNHEY and SMNVEV (reference sequence). CDR3 length equals 13 residues. The V gene lost 3 bases and the J gene lost 7 bases, with 13 bases spanning the gap. The CDR3 region is CASSFSLRGEQYF. CDR3 bases: TGTGCCAGCAGTTTTTCCCTCCGTGGTGAGCAGTACTTC.

This clonotype has ten or more counts. The chain couples TRBV7-2 to TRBJ1-5, with unresolved D. Per germline, CDR1 SGHTA and CDR2 FQGNSA. The CDR3 has 12 residues. V was shortened by 3 bases and J by 5 bases, with 5 bases between the two germline ends. CDR3 nucleotide sequence: TGTGCCAGCAGCTTCTCCCATCAGCCCCAGCATTTT. It yields the protein CASSFSHQPQHF. Based on the CDR3 plus reference TRBV7-2 and TRBJ1-5, the full variable domain is GAGVSQSPSNKVTEKGKDVELRCDPISGHTALYWYRQSLGQGLEFLIYFQGNSAPDKSGLPSDRFSAERTGGSVSTLTIQRTQQEDSAVYLCASSFSHQPQHFGDGTRLSIL.

Only a few counts were recorded for this clonotype. The chain is built from TRBV11-1 and TRBJ2-5; a weak D match, TRBD1 (7 bases). Per the germline V gene, CDR1 is SGHAT and CDR2 is FQDESV (reference sequence). V lost 3 bases to trimming and J lost 7 bases, with 27 bases between them. This CDR3 is built from 18 residues. The CDR3 loop reads CASSLSLQGGILWRTQYF. The CDR3 bases are TGTGCCAGCAGCTTGAGTTTGCAGGGGGGAATATTGTGGAGGACCCAGTACTTC.

This clonotype was counted ten times or more. This chain uses TRBV5-1 with TRBJ2-4, with 8 bases matching TRBD1. Germline values: CDR1 SGHRS, CDR2 YFSETQ. V lost 6 bases, J lost 10 bases, and 15 bases stayed unmatched. The CDR3 has 15 residues. The CDR3 DNA reads TGCGCCAGCACCCTCGAAGGGACAGGCCGTTCGATTCAGTACTTC. Translation gives CASTLEGTGRSIQYF. Variable domain in full (rest from reference TRBV5-1 and TRBJ2-4): KAGVTQTPRYLIKTRGQQVTLSCSPISGHRSVSWYQQTPGQGLQFLFEYFSETQRNKGNFPGRFSGRQFSNSRSEMNVSTLELGDSALYLCASTLEGTGRSIQYFGAGTRLSVL.

J is TRBJ2-1 and V is TRBV6-5, with D possibly matching TRBD2 (5 bases). V shed 7 bases and J shed 1 base, with 11 bases lying between them. From germline, CDR1 is MNHEY and CDR2 SVGAGI. The CDR3 is made up of 14 amino acids. CDR3 region: CASMLERSYNEQFF. DNA of the CDR3: TGTGCCAGCATGCTGGAGCGGTCCTACAATGAGCAGTTCTTC.

This clonotype was counted at least ten times. This sequence joins TRBV4-3 and TRBJ2-3; TRBD1 matches 8 bases. The CDR3 totals 15 residues. Germline assignment: CDR1 LGHNA and CDR2 YSLEER. V shed 4 bases and J 2 bases; nucleotides not matched to a gene: 5. CDR3 amino acids: CASSRVGQDTDTQYF. The CDR3 DNA reads TGCGCCAGCAGCCGCGTGGGACAGGACACAGATACGCAGTATTTT.

This clonotype was counted between two and nine times. The chain recombines TRBV7-2 with TRBJ1-4; D ambiguous. Looked up from germline, CDR1 is SGHTA and CDR2 is FQGNSA. The CDR3 spans 15 residues. Trimming removed 0 bases from V and 5 bases from J, with 10 bases in between. In DNA, the CDR3 is TGTGCCAGCAGCTTAGCCGGGCCGATGAATGAAAAACTGTTTTTT. Translated: CASSLAGPMNEKLFF.

This chain connects TRBV12-3 or TRBV12-4 to TRBJ1-2; D uncertain. Trimming took 3 bases from V and 4 from J, leaving 6 bases between them. CDR3 length: 12 residues. CDR3 in DNA: TGTGCCAGCAGTTTCTACACCTATGGCTACACCTTC. It is translated as CASSFYTYGYTF.

The chain couples TRBV21-1 to TRBJ2-7; no check of the table's D call, TRBD2, against the DNA was made. TRBV21-1 is designated a pseudogene. This CDR3 has 14 residues. In DNA, the CDR3 is TGTGCCAGCAGCACCGGGACTTATTCCTACGAGCAGTACGTC. Translating gives CASSTGTYSYEQYV.

This clonotype was counted between two and nine times. The chain has TRBV4-3 and TRBJ1-5; D unclear. The CDR3 has 15 amino acids. Between the trimmed V and J ends, which lost 0 bases and 7 bases, there was a span of 13 bases. Germline CDR1 reads LGHNA; CDR2 reads YSLEER. The CDR3 region is CASSQDIDGKQPQHF. DNA of the CDR3: TGCGCCAGCAGCCAAGATATTGATGGGAAACAGCCCCAGCATTTT.

Only a few counts were recorded for this clonotype. V usage is TRBV20-1 and J usage is TRBJ2-2, with 10 bases lining up with TRBD1. CDR1 is DFQATT and CDR2 is SNEGSKA in the germline V gene (reference sequence). V was clipped by 6 bases and J by 6 bases; unmatched bases: 10. The CDR3 has 15 residues. The CDR3 protein is CSARGQGDKAGELFF. CDR3 bases: TGCAGTGCGCGAGGACAGGGGGATAAGGCCGGGGAGCTGTTTTTT.

The genes are TRBV5-1 and TRBJ2-3; TRBD1 might be the D (6 bases). V was clipped by 7 bases and J by 1 base, with 19 bases between them. The length of the CDR3 is 16 residues. The germline gives CDR1 SGHRS, CDR2 YFSETQ. CDR3 nucleotide sequence: TGCGCCAGCCAAACTTTACAGGGTATGGGCACAGATACGCAGTATTTT. Protein product: CASQTLQGMGTDTQYF. Combining the CDR3 with reference TRBV5-1 and TRBJ2-3 gives the whole variable domain KAGVTQTPRYLIKTRGQQVTLSCSPISGHRSVSWYQQTPGQGLQFLFEYFSETQRNKGNFPGRFSGRQFSNSRSEMNVSTLELGDSALYLCASQTLQGMGTDTQYFGPGTRLTVL.

This clonotype was seen more than once but under ten times. The chain is built from TRBV30 and TRBJ2-3, with D possibly TRBD1 on 5 matching bases. Germline CDR1 is GTSNPN and CDR2 is SVGIG (reference sequence). The CDR3 extends over 15 amino acids. Trimming shortened V by 0 bases and J by 0 bases, and 10 bases separated the two germline ends. CDR3 residues: CAWSVKGSSTDTQYF. The CDR3 coding sequence is TGTGCCTGGAGTGTAAAGGGGTCTAGCACAGATACGCAGTATTTT.

The chain has TRBV5-1 and TRBJ1-5; no firm D call. V gave up 0 bases and J gave up 3 bases, with 7 bases separating them. The CDR3 has 14 amino acids. Germline V gene sequence: CDR1 SGHRS, CDR2 YFSETQ. CDR3 DNA: TGCGCCAGCAGCTTGGGGAATCTCAATCAGCCCCAGCATTTT. This gives the protein CASSLGNLNQPQHF.

The chain recombines TRBV4-3 with TRBJ2-1; D gene uncertain. Germline V gene sequence: CDR1 LGHNA, CDR2 YSLEER. The length of the CDR3 is 15 residues. Trimming took 4 bases from V and 9 from J, leaving 19 bases between them. The CDR3 DNA is TGCGCCAGCAGCCGCGACTCGTTTGCCGACACTGAGCAGTTCTTC. It translates to CASSRDSFADTEQFF.

The J gene is TRBJ2-3, the V gene TRBV30, with 7 bases aligning to TRBD1. There are 14 residues in the CDR3. Germline assignment: CDR1 GTSNPN and CDR2 SVGIG (reference sequence). J lost 5 bases, V lost 3 bases, and 8 bases had no gene match. The CDR3 here is CAWSRTGAEDTQYF. DNA of the CDR3: TGTGCCTGGAGCCGAACAGGGGCTGAAGATACGCAGTATTTT.

The chain recombines TRBV6-2 or TRBV6-3 with TRBJ1-1, with a possible D match to TRBD1 (6 bases). Per the germline V gene, CDR1 is MNHEY and CDR2 is SVGEGT. V lost 0 bases, J lost 3 bases, and 11 bases lay in between. There are 15 residues in the CDR3. This chain's CDR3 is CASSYSLGADTEAFF. CDR3 nucleotides: TGTGCCAGCAGTTACTCTCTGGGGGCGGACACTGAAGCTTTCTTT.

V is TRBV7-6 and J is TRBJ2-1, with 7 bases aligning to TRBD2. Trimming took 7 bases from V and 7 from J; bases not matched to a gene: 13. Germline values: CDR1 SGHVS, CDR2 FNYEAQ. The CDR3 has 15 residues. The CDR3 sequence: CASKGGAGRTNEQFF. The CDR3 DNA is TGTGCCAGCAAGGGAGGGGCGGGAAGGACGAATGAGCAGTTCTTC.

The chain carries TRBV5-1 and TRBJ2-5, with D possibly matching TRBD1 (6 bases). This CDR3 is 15 amino acids long. Germline CDR1 SGHRS, CDR2 YFSETQ. Trimming shortened V by 6 bases and J by 5 bases, and 20 bases separated the two germline ends. In DNA form, the CDR3 reads TGCGCCAGCAACAGGGACGGGCTTTCCCCGGAGACCCAGTACTTC. It yields the protein CASNRDGLSPETQYF.

The chain combines TRBV12-3 or TRBV12-4 with TRBJ1-1; unclear D gene. With 5 bases removed from V and 3 bases from J, the gap between germline ends came to 13 bases. The length of the CDR3 is 14 residues. CDR3 region: CASSTLGGDTEAFF. The DNA for the CDR3 is TGTGCCAGCAGTACGTTGGGCGGGGACACTGAAGCTTTCTTT.